These T cell receptor beta chains were read from a single sample in a study of beta chain features in type 1 diabetes. The method was immunoSEQ multiplex PCR; TCRdb's version includes in-frame clones alone and lacks a portion of them. The sample comprises more than 95,000 clones, over 25% of which are singletons, and roughly 0.5% rests with the top ten. Sequenced material: central memory CD4+ T cells from blood. These receptors were taken from a woman under 30 with type 1 diabetes. Both conserved end residues are part of each CDR3. A D gene is named only where the DNA matches it firmly. Not all rows give a size; the values are once, few, many and, for expanded clones, a class.

clone_size,j_call,v_call,d_call,cdr3_aa,cdr3_nt
-,TRBJ1-4,TRBV5-1,TRBD1,CASAIGTGLEEKLFF,TGCGCCAGCGCCATTGGGACAGGTCTAGAAGAAAAACTGTTTTTT
-,TRBJ2-1,TRBV28,TRBD2,CASRRTSQNFNEQFF,TGTGCCAGCAGACGGACTAGCCAAAACTTCAATGAGCAGTTCTTC
few,TRBJ2-1,TRBV5-6,TRBD2,CASSLAAGGEQFF,TGTGCCAGCAGCTTGGCTGCGGGGGGGGAGCAGTTCTTC
few,TRBJ2-2,TRBV5-1,TRBD2,CASSSSGNTGELFF,TGCGCCAGCAGCTCTAGCGGGAACACCGGGGAGCTGTTTTTT
few,TRBJ2-1,TRBV6-1,TRBD2,CASNPGLAGVGRQFF,TGTGCCAGCAATCCGGGACTAGCGGGAGTTGGACGGCAGTTCTTC
-,TRBJ1-2,TRBV4-3,-,CASSKEAGAKLNGYTF,TGCGCCAGCAGCAAAGAGGCAGGGGCAAAACTCAATGGCTACACCTTC
-,TRBJ2-1,TRBV21-1,-,CASSKGTSGPLHEQFF,TGTGCCAGCAGCAAAGGGACTAGCGGGCCCCTCCATGAGCAGTTCTTC
few,TRBJ1-4,TRBV7-2,TRBD1,CASSQQRGRGEKLFF,TGTGCCAGCAGCCAACAAAGGGGGCGAGGAGAAAAACTGTTTTTT
few,TRBJ1-1,TRBV11-2,TRBD1,CASSYRDRGGAFF,TGTGCCAGCAGCTACCGGGACAGAGGTGGAGCTTTCTTT
-,TRBJ1-2,TRBV5-1,-,CASSFGGNYGYTF,TGCGCCAGCAGCTTTGGAGGAAACTATGGCTACACCTTC
-,TRBJ1-4,TRBV7-2,-,CASSPKPRTGNEKLFF,TGTGCCAGCAGCCCAAAGCCTAGGACTGGAAATGAAAAACTGTTTTTT
-,TRBJ1-2,TRBV7-9,-,CASSLGLEWDYGYTF,TGTGCCAGCAGCTTGGGTCTAGAGTGGGACTATGGCTACACCTTC
-,TRBJ2-1,TRBV7-2,TRBD2,CASSPSSGSSYNEQFF,TGTGCCAGCAGTCCGAGTAGCGGGAGCTCCTACAATGAGCAGTTCTTC
few,TRBJ1-5,TRBV6-1,-,CASRAGYSNQPQHF,TGTGCCAGCAGGGCAGGGTATAGCAATCAGCCCCAGCATTTT
few,TRBJ1-5,TRBV7-6,TRBD1,CASSLAAGGREPQHF,TGTGCCAGCAGCTTAGCGGCAGGGGGCCGGGAGCCCCAGCATTTT
few,TRBJ1-2,TRBV7-2,-,CASSLDSNYGYTF,TGTGCCAGCAGCTTAGACAGCAACTATGGCTACACCTTC
-,TRBJ2-2,TRBV4-3,-,CASSPTAGLPRTGELFF,TGCGCCAGCAGCCCCACGGCGGGGCTTCCTCGCACCGGGGAGCTGTTTTTT
few,TRBJ2-5,TRBV11-2,TRBD1,CASSLTTGTGILETQYF,TGTGCCAGCAGCTTAACCACCGGGACAGGGATTCTGGAGACCCAGTACTTC
-,TRBJ2-5,TRBV6-4,TRBD2,CASSGRTSGSEETQYF,TGTGCCAGCAGTGGGAGGACTAGCGGTTCAGAGGAGACCCAGTACTTC
-,TRBJ2-3,TRBV29-1,TRBD2,CSVVPSGTSTDTQYF,TGCAGCGTGGTCCCTAGCGGGACAAGCACAGATACGCAGTATTTT
few,TRBJ1-4,TRBV2,-,CASSTHRGGEKLFF,TGTGCCAGCTCGACCCACCGAGGGGGTGAAAAACTGTTTTTT
few,TRBJ2-3,TRBV7-3,TRBD2,CASSWTSGTDTQYF,TGTGCCAGCAGCTGGACTAGCGGCACAGATACGCAGTATTTT
-,TRBJ2-3,TRBV18,TRBD2,CASSQTSATDTQYF,TGTGCCAGCTCACAGACTAGCGCAACAGATACGCAGTATTTT
-,TRBJ2-5,TRBV6-1,TRBD1,CASSSQGVGETQYF,TGTGCCAGCAGCAGTCAGGGGGTGGGAGAGACCCAGTACTTC
few,TRBJ2-1,TRBV19,TRBD2,CARPTSAYNEQFF,TGTGCCAGGCCGACTAGCGCATACAATGAGCAGTTCTTC
-,TRBJ2-3,TRBV6-1,TRBD1,CASSGDRSPDTQYF,TGTGCCAGCAGTGGGGACAGGTCTCCAGATACGCAGTATTTT
few,TRBJ2-7,TRBV2,TRBD2,CASILSGGSSYEQYF,TGTGCCAGCATTCTGTCAGGCGGGAGTAGCTACGAGCAGTACTTC
-,TRBJ1-1,TRBV15,-,CATSRDPVQGNTEAFF,TGTGCCACCAGCAGAGACCCTGTACAGGGGAACACTGAAGCTTTCTTT
-,TRBJ2-2,TRBV6-6,TRBD2,CASKSGREDTGELFF,TGTGCCAGCAAAAGCGGGAGGGAGGACACCGGGGAGCTGTTTTTT
-,TRBJ2-5,TRBV7-2,-,CASSAAGYGETQYF,TGTGCCAGCAGCGCGGCTGGATACGGAGAGACCCAGTACTTC
-,TRBJ2-5,TRBV28,TRBD1,CASSRQGTETQYF,TGTGCCAGTTCGCGACAGGGAACAGAGACCCAGTACTTC
-,TRBJ2-2,TRBV9,-,CASSVGSSGELFF,TGTGCCAGCAGCGTAGGTAGCTCCGGGGAGCTGTTTTTT
-,TRBJ2-3,TRBV5-1,TRBD2,CASSYGLAGVDTQYF,TGCGCCAGCAGCTACGGACTAGCGGGAGTAGATACGCAGTATTTT
-,TRBJ2-1,TRBV30,TRBD1,CAWQTGVDNEQFF,TGTGCCTGGCAGACAGGGGTGGACAATGAGCAGTTCTTC
few,TRBJ2-2,TRBV2,TRBD2,CASVAGGDTGELFF,TGTGCCAGCGTAGCGGGAGGGGACACCGGGGAGCTGTTTTTT
-,TRBJ2-7,TRBV6-5,-,CASRGGTEYEQYF,TGTGCCAGCAGGGGCGGGACGGAATACGAGCAGTACTTC
many,TRBJ1-4,TRBV23-1,TRBD1,CASSQIGQDATNEKLFF,TGCGCCAGCAGTCAAATAGGACAGGACGCAACTAATGAAAAACTGTTTTTT
few,TRBJ1-2,TRBV28,-,CASSLLTAGGYTF,TGTGCCAGCAGTTTACTAACAGCGGGTGGCTACACCTTC
few,TRBJ2-1,TRBV5-1,TRBD1,CASSLTGQGVNEQFF,TGCGCCAGCAGCTTGACGGGACAGGGGGTGAATGAGCAGTTCTTC
few,TRBJ1-5,TRBV30,TRBD1,CAWRPPDRRNQPQHF,TGTGCCTGGAGACCGCCGGACAGGCGCAATCAGCCCCAGCATTTT
few,TRBJ2-5,TRBV30,-,CAWRSRGAAETQYF,TGTGCCTGGAGGTCTCGGGGGGCCGCGGAGACCCAGTACTTC
-,TRBJ2-3,TRBV5-1,-,CASSLASTSSTDTQYF,TGCGCCAGCAGCTTGGCCTCGACAAGTTCGACAGATACGCAGTATTTT
-,TRBJ2-1,TRBV5-6,TRBD1,CASSSYRGSDEQFF,TGTGCCAGCAGCTCCTACAGGGGTTCGGATGAGCAGTTCTTC